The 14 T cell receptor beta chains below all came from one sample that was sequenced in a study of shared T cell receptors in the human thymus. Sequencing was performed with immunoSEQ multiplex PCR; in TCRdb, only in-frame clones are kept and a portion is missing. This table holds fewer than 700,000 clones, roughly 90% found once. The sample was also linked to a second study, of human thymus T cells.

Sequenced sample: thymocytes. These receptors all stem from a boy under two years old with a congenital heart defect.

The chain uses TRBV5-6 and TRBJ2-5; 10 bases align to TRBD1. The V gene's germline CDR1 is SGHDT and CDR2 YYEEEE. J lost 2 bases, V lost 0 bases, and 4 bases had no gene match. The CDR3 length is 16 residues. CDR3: CASSLGTGGEQETQYF. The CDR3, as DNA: TGTGCCAGCAGCTTGGGGACAGGGGGGGAACAAGAGACCCAGTACTTC.

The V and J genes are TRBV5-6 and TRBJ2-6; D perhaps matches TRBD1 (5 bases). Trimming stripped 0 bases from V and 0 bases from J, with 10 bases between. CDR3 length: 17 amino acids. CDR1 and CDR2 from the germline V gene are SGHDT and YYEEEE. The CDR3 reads CASSLDRLISGANVLTF. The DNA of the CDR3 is TGTGCCAGCAGCTTGGACAGGTTGATCTCTGGGGCCAACGTCCTGACTTTC.

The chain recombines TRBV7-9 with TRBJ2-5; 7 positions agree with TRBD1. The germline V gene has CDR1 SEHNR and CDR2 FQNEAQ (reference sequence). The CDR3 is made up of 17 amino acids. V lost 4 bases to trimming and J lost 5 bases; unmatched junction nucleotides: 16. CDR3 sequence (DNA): TGTGCCAGCAGCTCCGGGACAGAAACCCGCAGGGCGGAGACCCAGTACTTC. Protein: CASSSGTETRRAETQYF.

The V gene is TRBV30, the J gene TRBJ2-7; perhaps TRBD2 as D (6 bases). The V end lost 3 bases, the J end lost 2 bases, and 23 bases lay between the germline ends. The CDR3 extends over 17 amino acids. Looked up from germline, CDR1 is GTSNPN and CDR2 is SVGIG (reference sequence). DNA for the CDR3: TGTGCCTGGAGGACCCCCGGAGGGATCCACCTCGCCTACGAGCAGTACTTC. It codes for CAWRTPGGIHLAYEQYF. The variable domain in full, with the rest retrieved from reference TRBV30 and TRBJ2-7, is SQTIHQWPATLVQPVGSPLSLECTVEGTSNPNLYWYRQAAGRGLQLLFYSVGIGQISSEVPQNLSASRPQDRQFILSSKKLLLSDSGFYLCAWRTPGGIHLAYEQYFGPGTRLTVT.

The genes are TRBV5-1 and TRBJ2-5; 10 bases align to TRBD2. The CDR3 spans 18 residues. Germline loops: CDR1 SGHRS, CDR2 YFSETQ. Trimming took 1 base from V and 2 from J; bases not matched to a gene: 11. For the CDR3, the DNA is TGCGCCAGCAGCTTGTCGACCAGAGCGGGAGGGCGGCAAGAGACCCAGTACTTC. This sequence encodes CASSLSTRAGGRQETQYF.

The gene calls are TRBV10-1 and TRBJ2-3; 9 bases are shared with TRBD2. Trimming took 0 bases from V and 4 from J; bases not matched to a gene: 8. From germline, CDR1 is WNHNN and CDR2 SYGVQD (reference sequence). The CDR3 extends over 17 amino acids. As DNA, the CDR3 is TGCGCCAGCAGTGAGTCTGAAGTGCGGGAGGGGCCAGATACGCAGTATTTT. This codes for CASSESEVREGPDTQYF.

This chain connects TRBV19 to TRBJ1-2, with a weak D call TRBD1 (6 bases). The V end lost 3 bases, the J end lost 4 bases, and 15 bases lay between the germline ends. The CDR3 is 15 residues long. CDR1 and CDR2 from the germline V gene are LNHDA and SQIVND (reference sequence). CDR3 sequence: CASSIPLTGFYGYTF. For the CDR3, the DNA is TGTGCCAGTAGTATCCCGTTGACAGGTTTCTATGGCTACACCTTC.

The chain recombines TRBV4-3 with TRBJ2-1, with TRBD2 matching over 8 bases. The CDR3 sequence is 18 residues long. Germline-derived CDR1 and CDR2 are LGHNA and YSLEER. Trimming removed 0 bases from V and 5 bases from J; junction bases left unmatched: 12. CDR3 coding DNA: TGCGCCAGCAGCCAAGATTTTAGCGGGAATTGGGATAACAATGAGCAGTTCTTC. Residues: CASSQDFSGNWDNNEQFF.

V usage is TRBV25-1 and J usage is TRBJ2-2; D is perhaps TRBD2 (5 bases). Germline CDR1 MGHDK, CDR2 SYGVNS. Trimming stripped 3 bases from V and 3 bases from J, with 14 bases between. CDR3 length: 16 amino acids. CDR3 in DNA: TGTGCCAGCAGTGATGGAGCGGTCCATTACACCGGGGAGCTGTTTTTT. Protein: CASSDGAVHYTGELFF. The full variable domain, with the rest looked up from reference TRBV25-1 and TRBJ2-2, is EADIYQTPRYLVIGTGKKITLECSQTMGHDKMYWYQQDPGMELHLIHYSYGVNSTEKGDLSSESTVSRIRTEHFPLTLESARPSHTSQYLCASSDGAVHYTGELFFGEGSRLTVL.

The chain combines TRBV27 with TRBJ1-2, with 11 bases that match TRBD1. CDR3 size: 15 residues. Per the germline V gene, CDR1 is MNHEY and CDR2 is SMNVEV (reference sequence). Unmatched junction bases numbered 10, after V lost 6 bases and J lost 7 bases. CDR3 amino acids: CASRHRTGGAGGYTF. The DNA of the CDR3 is TGTGCCAGCAGGCACCGGACAGGGGGCGCAGGTGGCTACACCTTC.

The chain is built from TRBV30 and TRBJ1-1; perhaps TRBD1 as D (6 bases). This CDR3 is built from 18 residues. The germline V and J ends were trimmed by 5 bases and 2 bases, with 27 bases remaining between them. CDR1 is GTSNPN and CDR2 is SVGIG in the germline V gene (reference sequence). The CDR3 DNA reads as TGTGCCTGGCACCTTACAGGGTCTCCCGAAGGGCAAAACACTGAAGCTTTCTTT. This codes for CAWHLTGSPEGQNTEAFF.

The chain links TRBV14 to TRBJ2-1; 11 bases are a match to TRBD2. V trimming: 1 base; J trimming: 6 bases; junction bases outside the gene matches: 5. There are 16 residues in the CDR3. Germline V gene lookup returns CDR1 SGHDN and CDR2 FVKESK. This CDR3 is CASSQVASGRSNEQFF. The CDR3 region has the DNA TGTGCCAGCAGCCAAGTGGCTAGCGGGAGGTCCAATGAGCAGTTCTTC.

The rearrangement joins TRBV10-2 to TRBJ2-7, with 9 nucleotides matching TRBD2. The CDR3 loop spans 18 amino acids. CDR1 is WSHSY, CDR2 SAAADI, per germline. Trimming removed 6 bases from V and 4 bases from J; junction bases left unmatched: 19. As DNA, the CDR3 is TGCGCCAGCAGGAGGGGTAGCGGGGGACAGCACAGACCTTACGAGCAGTACTTC. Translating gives CASRRGSGGQHRPYEQYF.

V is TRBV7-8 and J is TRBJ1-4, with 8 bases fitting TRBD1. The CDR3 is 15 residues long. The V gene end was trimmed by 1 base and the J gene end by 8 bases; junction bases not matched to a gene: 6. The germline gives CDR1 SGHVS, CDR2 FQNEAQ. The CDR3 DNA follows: TGTGCCAGCAGCTTAGTCCAGGGGGCGCGGGAAAAACTGTTTTTT. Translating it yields CASSLVQGAREKLFF.